A selection of T cell receptor beta chains follows, all from one sample in a study of PD-1 blockade in classical Hodgkin lymphoma. Profiled with immunoSEQ multiplex PCR; TCRdb holds only in-frame clones, not every one. The data contain some 100,000 clones, roughly 90% of them singletons. The sample was peripheral blood mononuclear cells (PBMCs), taken at baseline. These receptor sequences come from a human donor with classical Hodgkin lymphoma. Both conserved end residues are part of each CDR3. A D gene is named only where the DNA matches it firmly. The size of a clone is reported for some rows only, either as once, few or many, or as a class for expanded clones.

>once|-|TRBV6-5|TRBJ2-3
CASSYLGTDTQYF
TGTGCCAGCAGTTACCTAGGCACAGATACGCAGTATTTT
>-|TRBD1|TRBV7-9|TRBJ1-5
CANTPLDRGNQPQHF
TGTGCCAACACCCCACTCGACAGGGGCAATCAGCCCCAGCATTTT
>-|-|TRBV7-7|TRBJ2-7
CASSLAAYSYEQYF
TGTGCTAGCAGCTTAGCAGCCTACTCCTACGAGCAGTACTTC
>few|-|TRBV5-1|TRBJ2-1
CASVQQADSNEQFF
TGCGCCAGCGTCCAGCAGGCGGACAGCAATGAGCAGTTCTTC
>-|TRBD1|TRBV5-1|TRBJ2-4
CASSSEQDRGQILAKNIQYF
TGCGCCAGCAGCTCGGAGCAGGACAGGGGGCAGATACTAGCCAAAAACATTCAGTACTTC
>-|TRBD1|TRBV6-6|TRBJ2-7
CASSFTGQGAYEQYF
TGTGCCAGCAGTTTCACTGGACAGGGGGCCTACGAGCAGTACTTC
>-|-|TRBV4-1|TRBJ1-2
CASSQRWPETGYGYTF
TGCGCCAGCAGCCAAAGATGGCCCGAAACCGGCTATGGCTACACCTTC
>-|-|TRBV4-1|TRBJ2-1
CASSPNYNEQFF
TGCGCCAGCAGCCCGAACTACAATGAGCAGTTCTTC
>-|TRBD2|TRBV13|TRBJ2-3
CASSPTRLAMTQYF
TGTGCCAGCAGCCCCACCAGACTAGCGATGACGCAGTATTTT
>-|-|TRBV5-6|TRBJ1-2
CASSSGVRTYGYTF
TGTGCCAGCAGCTCTGGGGTCAGAACCTATGGCTACACCTTC
>-|TRBD1|TRBV7-3|TRBJ2-5
CASSLNRGRETQYF
TGTGCCAGCAGCTTAAATAGGGGGCGAGAGACCCAGTACTTC